This T cell receptor beta chain was recovered during a study of blood T cell repertoires in COVID-19. Study as a whole: The United States, Italy and Spain provided the acute and convalescent COVID-19 samples.

J was trimmed by 6 bases and V by 5 bases; bases with no gene match: 3. CDR3 length: 13 residues. Germline V gene sequence: CDR1 SGHTA, CDR2 FQGNSA. Original handling: By means of reference gene primer amplification, nucleated cell counts were estimated. The protocol was immunoSEQ multiplex PCR, while the TCRdb copy is restricted to in-frame clones and leaves out a portion. V, J and clone size derive from that table, while D and trimming were established from the DNA sequence. The data show around 63,000 clones, over 70% seen once. The source of this sequence is a woman aged 45-60 years with active or convalescent COVID-19. The gene calls are TRBV7-2 and TRBJ1-5; 8 bases agree with TRBD1. The sequenced sample was peripheral blood. CDR3 in amino acids: CASSPGGSQPQHF. The CDR3 bases are TGTGCCAGCAGCCCAGGGGGCTCTCAGCCCCAGCATTTT.